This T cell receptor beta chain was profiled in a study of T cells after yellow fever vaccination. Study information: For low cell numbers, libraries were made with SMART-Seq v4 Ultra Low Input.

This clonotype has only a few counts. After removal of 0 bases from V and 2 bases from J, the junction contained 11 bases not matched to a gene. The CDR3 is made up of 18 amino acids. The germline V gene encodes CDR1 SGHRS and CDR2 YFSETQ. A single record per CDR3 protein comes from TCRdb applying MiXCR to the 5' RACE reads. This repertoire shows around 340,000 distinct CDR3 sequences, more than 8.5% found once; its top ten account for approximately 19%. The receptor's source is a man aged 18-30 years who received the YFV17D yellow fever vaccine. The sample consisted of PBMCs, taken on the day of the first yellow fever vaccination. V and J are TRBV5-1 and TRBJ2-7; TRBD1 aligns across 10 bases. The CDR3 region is CASSLAGTGVTFTYEQYF. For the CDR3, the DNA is TGCGCCAGCAGCTTGGCCGGGACAGGGGTGACCTTCACCTACGAGCAGTACTTC. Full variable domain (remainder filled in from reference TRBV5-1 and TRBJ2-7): KAGVTQTPRYLIKTRGQQVTLSCSPISGHRSVSWYQQTPGQGLQFLFEYFSETQRNKGNFPGRFSGRQFSNSRSEMNVSTLELGDSALYLCASSLAGTGVTFTYEQYFGPGTRLTVT.